A single sample gave rise to the 24 T cell receptor beta chains below, sequenced in a study of T cell responses to AZD1222 COVID-19 vaccine. TCRdb's table, derived via immunoSEQ multiplex PCR, lists solely in-frame clones and lacks some. The sample has 110,000 to 150,000 clones; nearly 95% are singletons. This specimen consisted of peripheral blood, obtained on day 0 of AZD1222 vaccination. The receptors derive from an adult in good health.

This chain joins TRBV6-1 and TRBJ1-5; D remains ambiguous. Germline-derived CDR1 and CDR2 are MNHNS and SASEGT. The CDR3 has 17 residues. Trimming left V 3 bases short and J 0 bases short, with 15 bases between. Here the CDR3 reads CASSEGTTVPSNQPQHF. In nucleotides, the CDR3 is TGTGCCAGCAGTGAGGGTACGACGGTCCCTAGCAATCAGCCCCAGCATTTT.

The chain combines TRBV15 with TRBJ1-1; D ambiguous. V was shortened by 3 bases and J by 1 base, with 12 bases between the two germline ends. The CDR3 has 15 amino acids. CDR1 is LNHNV, CDR2 YYDKDF, per germline (reference sequence). The CDR3 sequence is CATSRDPGQNTEAFF. The CDR3 DNA reads as TGTGCCACCAGCAGGGACCCCGGCCAGAACACTGAAGCTTTCTTT.

The chain uses TRBV2 and TRBJ2-5; 10 bases are shared with TRBD1. Per the germline V gene, CDR1 is SNHLY and CDR2 is FYNNEI. V lost 3 bases to trimming and J lost 4 bases; unmatched junction nucleotides: 2. This CDR3 region has 14 residues. DNA of the CDR3: TGTGCCAGCAGTGATCGGGACAGGGGAGAGACCCAGTACTTC. Residues: CASSDRDRGETQYF. The variable domain in full, completed from reference TRBV2 and TRBJ2-5, reads EPEVTQTPSHQVTQMGQEVILRCVPISNHLYFYWYRQILGQKVEFLVSFYNNEISEKSEIFDDQFSVERPDGSNFTLKIRSTKLEDSAMYFCASSDRDRGETQYFGPGTRLLVL.

The genes are TRBV5-4 and TRBJ2-6, with D perhaps matching TRBD2 (5 bases). Germline V CDR1 and CDR2: SGHNT, YYREEE (reference sequence). The CDR3 totals 17 residues. Trimming left V 3 bases short and J 0 bases short, with 13 bases between. The CDR3 reads CASSSSGSRSGANVLTF. CDR3 DNA sequence: TGTGCCAGCAGCTCCTCGGGGTCCCGCTCTGGGGCCAACGTCCTGACTTTC.

The chain is built from TRBV5-1 and TRBJ2-3; D is unclear. Trimming removed 0 bases at V and 0 bases at J, with 11 bases between. CDR1 and CDR2 (germline): SGHRS, YFSETQ. CDR3 length: 16 residues. CDR3 in DNA: TGCGCCAGCAGCTTGGGGGCCAGGACCAGCACAGATACGCAGTATTTT. This gives the protein CASSLGARTSTDTQYF.

This chain connects TRBV7-3 to TRBJ2-5; a possible D gene is TRBD2 (5 bases). The CDR3 sequence is 13 residues long. In germline, CDR1 is SGHTA, CDR2 FQGTGA. V lost 3 bases and J 4 bases, leaving 9 bases between the germline ends. The CDR3 nucleotides are TGTGCCAGCAGCTTCGGAGGAGCAGAGACCCAGTACTTC. Its protein is CASSFGGAETQYF.

The chain combines TRBV29-1 with TRBJ2-1; D unresolved. V was pared by 5 bases and J by 0 bases, with 8 bases between. Germline CDR1 and CDR2: SQVTM and ANQGSEA. The CDR3 contains 13 residues. The CDR3 here is CSVRWSSYNEQFF. DNA for the CDR3: TGCAGCGTTAGATGGAGCTCCTACAATGAGCAGTTCTTC.

This chain connects TRBV3-1 (or the pseudogene TRBV3-2) to TRBJ1-5; 11 bases map to TRBD1. The CDR3 is 16 amino acids. The V gene's germline CDR1 is LGHDT and CDR2 YNNKEL (reference sequence). After removal of 2 bases from V and 6 bases from J, the junction contained 6 bases not matched to a gene. The CDR3 DNA reads TGTGCCAGCAGCCAATCGGACAGGGGGCATCGTCAGCCCCAGCATTTT. It specifies CASSQSDRGHRQPQHF.

The DNA of the CDR3 is TGCGCCAGCAGCTCAGGGACCCAATCAACTAATGAAAAACTGTTTTTT. It specifies CASSSGTQSTNEKLFF. The rearrangement links TRBV5-1 to TRBJ1-4, with D possibly matching TRBD1 (5 bases). The CDR3 has 16 amino acids. Germline lookup yields CDR1 SGHRS and CDR2 YFSETQ. V was cut by 3 bases and J by 0 bases, with 12 bases left in between.

The chain has TRBV2 and TRBJ2-2; TRBD1 matches 8 bases. With 6 bases clipped from V and 1 base from J, the junction kept 1 base outside the gene matches. Germline values: CDR1 SNHLY, CDR2 FYNNEI. The CDR3 extends over 14 amino acids. In DNA, the CDR3 is TGTGCCAGCAGCGGACAGGGGAACACCGGGGAGCTGTTTTTT. This gives the protein CASSGQGNTGELFF.

The chain carries TRBV9 and TRBJ1-1; no firm D call. The CDR3 consists of 12 residues. Germline-derived CDR1 and CDR2 are SGDLS and YYNGEE. The V end lost 1 base, the J end lost 8 bases, and 9 bases lay between the germline ends. CDR3 region: CASSVSNGEAFF. The CDR3 nucleotides read TGTGCCAGCAGCGTATCTAATGGAGAAGCTTTCTTT.

The gene calls are TRBV28 and TRBJ1-1; D gene ambiguous. Germline V CDR1 and CDR2: MDHEN, SYDVKM. V gave up 4 bases and J gave up 3 bases, with 9 bases separating them. This CDR3 has 13 residues. CDR3 residues: CASSYSRDTEAFF. DNA for the CDR3: TGTGCCAGCAGTTACTCCAGAGACACTGAAGCTTTCTTT.

V and J are TRBV4-2 and TRBJ2-2; D possibly corresponds to TRBD2 (5 bases). Germline CDR1 LGHNA, CDR2 YNFKEQ. This CDR3 spans 16 amino acids. Trimming left V 1 base short and J 0 bases short, with 9 bases between. Written as DNA, the CDR3 is TGTGCCAGCAGCCAAGGGACTCCAGCGAACACCGGGGAGCTGTTTTTT. This gives the protein CASSQGTPANTGELFF.

V and J are TRBV6-1 and TRBJ1-1; D call uncertain. CDR3 length: 13 residues. Germline V gives CDR1 MNHNS, CDR2 SASEGT. V was pared by 2 bases and J by 6 bases, with 10 bases between. CDR3 sequence reads: CASSELRVPEAFF. The DNA of the CDR3 is TGTGCCAGCAGTGAATTAAGGGTCCCTGAAGCTTTCTTT.

This chain joins TRBV27 and TRBJ1-1, with 11 nucleotides matching TRBD1. V lost 5 bases to trimming and J lost 5 bases; unmatched junction nucleotides: 4. Germline V CDR1 and CDR2: MNHEY, SMNVEV (reference sequence). This CDR3 has 14 amino acids. The CDR3 region is CASSTGTGGTEAFF. The CDR3 DNA reads TGTGCCAGCAGTACCGGGACAGGGGGTACTGAAGCTTTCTTT.

The genes are TRBV28 and TRBJ2-7; TRBD1 aligns across 10 bases. The germline V gene encodes CDR1 MDHEN and CDR2 SYDVKM. The trim removed 5 bases at V and 2 bases at J, leaving 3 bases unmatched. This CDR3 has 14 amino acids. CDR3 nucleotides: TGTGCCAGCAGTCCCGGACAGGGGGCCTACGAGCAGTACTTC. It codes for CASSPGQGAYEQYF. Looking up the rest from reference TRBV28 and TRBJ2-7 gives the full variable domain: DVKVTQSSRYLVKRTGEKVFLECVQDMDHENMFWYRQDPGLGLRLIYFSYDVKMKEKGDIPEGYSVSREKKERFSLILESASTNQTSMYLCASSPGQGAYEQYFGPGTRLTVT.

The gene calls are TRBV2 and TRBJ1-1; 7 bases fit TRBD1. The CDR3 totals 14 residues. The V and J ends lost 4 bases and 4 bases, in that order; junction bases with no gene match: 6. The germline V gene has CDR1 SNHLY and CDR2 FYNNEI. CDR3 region: CASSAAGGITEAFF. In DNA, the CDR3 is TGTGCCAGCAGTGCGGCAGGGGGAATCACTGAAGCTTTCTTT.

V usage is TRBV5-1 and J usage is TRBJ2-1; 9 nucleotides agree with TRBD1. Germline loops: CDR1 SGHRS, CDR2 YFSETQ. The CDR3 sequence is 16 residues long. V trimming: 4 bases; J trimming: 6 bases; junction bases outside the gene matches: 11. CDR3 sequence (DNA): TGCGCCAGCAGCCCCCGGAGGACAGGGGAGGGCAATGAGCAGTTCTTC. It encodes CASSPRRTGEGNEQFF.

The J gene is TRBJ1-1, the V gene TRBV5-1, with a tentative D call TRBD1 (6 bases). Deletions cut 1 base from V and 7 bases from J, with 20 bases between. Germline CDR1 is SGHRS and CDR2 is YFSETQ. The CDR3 covers 16 residues. CDR3 sequence reads: CASSLSGRGLSVEAFF. CDR3 in DNA: TGCGCCAGCAGCTTGTCCGGCAGGGGATTATCAGTTGAAGCTTTCTTT.

V gene TRBV13 combines with J gene TRBJ1-2; TRBD1 is a possible D gene (5 bases). This CDR3 is 14 amino acids long. Germline CDR1 PRHDT, CDR2 FYEKMQ (reference sequence). Trimming left V 2 bases short and J 3 bases short, with 10 bases between. The CDR3 DNA reads TGTGCCAGCAGCTTATTGACAGTTGACTATGGCTACACCTTC. Its protein product is CASSLLTVDYGYTF.

The genes are TRBV4-1 and TRBJ2-7; 8 bases are shared with TRBD1. The V and J ends lost 1 base and 3 bases, in that order; junction bases with no gene match: 11. CDR1 MGHRA and CDR2 YSYEKL come from the germline V gene. This CDR3 has 17 amino acids. In DNA form, the CDR3 reads TGCGCCAGCAGCCAAGGAACTGGGACAGGTAGTAGCTACGAGCAGTACTTC. This encodes CASSQGTGTGSSYEQYF.

J is TRBJ1-2 and V is TRBV30; 9 bases fit TRBD1. CDR3 size: 14 residues. Germline CDR1 reads GTSNPN; CDR2 reads SVGIG (reference sequence). The V and J ends lost 2 bases and 8 bases, in that order; junction bases with no gene match: 9. CDR3 nucleotide sequence: TGTGCCTGGAGTATCGCACAGGGGGCTGGAGGCTACACCTTC. Its translation is CAWSIAQGAGGYTF.

The chain has TRBV3-1 (or the pseudogene TRBV3-2) and TRBJ1-2; no firm D call. CDR1 LGHDT and CDR2 YNNKEL come from the germline V gene (reference sequence). The CDR3 totals 15 residues. Between the trimmed V and J ends, which lost 1 base and 0 bases, there was a span of 9 bases. The CDR3 nucleotides are TGTGCCAGCAGCCAAGTGACCGGTGCTAACTATGGCTACACCTTC. This encodes CASSQVTGANYGYTF.

V gene TRBV5-6 combines with J gene TRBJ1-5, with 9 bases aligning to TRBD1. V trimming: 1 base; J trimming: 5 bases; junction bases outside the gene matches: 7. Germline CDR1 SGHDT, CDR2 YYEEEE. This CDR3 contains 16 residues. The CDR3 is CASSLRQGDLDQPQHF. DNA for the CDR3: TGTGCCAGCAGCTTGCGACAGGGGGATCTAGATCAGCCCCAGCATTTT.